The T cell receptor (beta chain) described here comes from a study of cytomegalovirus exposure and HLA in healthy donors. Study as a whole: A preliminary data release comprised 80 million to 95 million unique TCRs obtained from HLA-typed donors.

The PCR made use of 60 Vbeta and 13 Jbeta primers. Produced via immunoSEQ multiplex PCR; TCRdb's table is partial and in-frame only. The data hold around 120,000 clones, with over 65% observed a single time. This clone was seen a few times. The target antigen is unknown. Its ends do not fully match the called genes, so a read error is possible. The CDR3 contains 18 residues. Germline assignment: CDR1 SEHNR and CDR2 FQNEAQ (reference sequence). Study conclusions and caveats: A classifier reportedly called cytomegalovirus status with high sensitivity and specificity. Later on, an analysis found that several of the most significant clusters appeared to be linked to common viral pathogens, which included parvovirus B19. Sequencing depth roughly uniform across donors was assumed in presence/absence analyses.

Sequenced material: PBMCs. The origin of this receptor is a woman aged 40-49 years in good health and CMV-seronegative. The gene calls are TRBV7-9 and TRBJ1-2; 9 bases are shared with TRBD1. CDR3 region: CSSSLENIAGDRASGYTF. CDR3 coding DNA: TGTTCCAGCAGCTTAGAGAATATAGCCGGGGACAGGGCATCTGGCTACACCTTC. Complete variable domain (other parts from reference TRBV7-9 and TRBJ1-2): DTGVSQNPRHKITKRGQNVTFRCDPISEHNRLYWYRQTLGQGPEFLTYFQNEAQLEKSRLLSDRFSAERPKGSFSTLEIQRTEQGDSAMYLCSSSLENIAGDRASGYTFGSGTRLTVV.